These 13 T cell receptor beta chains were sequenced from one sample in a study of molecular identifiers for immune sequencing clone quantification. A single record per CDR3 protein comes from TCRdb applying MiXCR to the PCR reads. Of tens of thousands of distinct CDR3 sequences in the sample, nearly 25% were seen once. The sample was naive CD8+ T cells from blood, with Jurkat cell RNA spiked in. The subset was: FACS-sorted CD8+CD4-CCR7+CD45RA+ naive T cells. All receptors derive from a human donor in good health. Some libraries in this study had Jurkat cell RNA spiked in.

This clonotype has ten or more counts. CDR3 DNA: TGTGCCAGCAGCCAAGATCCGGGACAGTCGGCCTACGAGCAGTACTTC. This sequence encodes CASSQDPGQSAYEQYF. The chain couples TRBV4-2 to TRBJ2-7; 7 bases are shared with TRBD1. Looked up from germline, CDR1 is LGHNA and CDR2 is YNFKEQ. The CDR3 covers 16 residues. Trimming cost V 0 bases and J 2 bases; bases outside gene matches: 7.

This clonotype was counted only a few times. The chain joins TRBV13 to TRBJ2-1; 7 nucleotides line up with TRBD2. Germline V gene lookup returns CDR1 PRHDT and CDR2 FYEKMQ (reference sequence). Trimming removed 4 bases from V and 9 bases from J; junction bases left unmatched: 12. This CDR3 comprises 15 residues. CDR3 in amino acids: CASSSTSVEQVEQFF. CDR3 DNA sequence: TGTGCCAGCAGCTCTACTAGCGTAGAACAGGTTGAGCAGTTCTTC.

V and J are TRBV2 and TRBJ2-3; tentatively, D is TRBD1 or TRBD2 (6 bases each). V was clipped by 2 bases and J by 5 bases, with 17 bases between them. CDR3 size: 16 residues. Per germline, CDR1 SNHLY and CDR2 FYNNEI. CDR3 coding DNA: TGTGCCAGCAGTGAAAGTCCGGGAGCACAGGGAGATACGCAGTATTTT. Translated: CASSESPGAQGDTQYF.

In this sample, this clonotype turned up many times. This chain connects TRBV7-2 to TRBJ2-5, with TRBD1 identical over 7 bases. V trimming: 5 bases; J trimming: 3 bases; junction bases outside the gene matches: 18. Per the germline V gene, CDR1 is SGHTA and CDR2 is FQGNSA. This CDR3 has 18 amino acids. The CDR3 DNA reads TGTGCCAGCAGCCCCATAACTCGCAGACAGGGCCCCAAAGAGACCCAGTACTTC. As protein: CASSPITRRQGPKETQYF.

This clonotype was counted many times. The V and J genes are TRBV3-1 and TRBJ1-2; D gene uncertain. The CDR3 contains 13 residues. The ends were cut back, 4 bases at V and 4 bases at J, with 10 bases in the middle. Germline V gene lookup returns CDR1 LGHDT and CDR2 YNNKEL (reference sequence). The CDR3 spells CASSPSWGYGYTF. In nucleotides, the CDR3 is TGTGCCAGCAGCCCCTCATGGGGCTATGGCTACACCTTC.

This clonotype was seen more than once but under ten times. The chain employs TRBV12-3 or TRBV12-4 and TRBJ1-2; D gene ambiguous. Trimming took off 4 bases at V and 4 bases at J, with 16 bases between the two ends. The CDR3 length is 15 residues. CDR3 residues: CASSSRPQVTYGYTF. CDR3 nucleotide sequence: TGTGCCAGCAGTTCTCGTCCGCAGGTCACCTATGGCTACACCTTC.

This clonotype was seen repeatedly, ten times or more. CDR3 sequence: CASSPSGTYEAFF. The CDR3 region has the DNA TGTGCCAGCAGCCCCTCAGGGACCTATGAAGCTTTCTTT. This sequence joins TRBV7-9 and TRBJ1-1; D perhaps matches TRBD1 (5 bases). V lost 5 bases and J 7 bases, leaving 14 bases between the germline ends. The CDR3 is made up of 13 amino acids. Germline CDR1 is SEHNR and CDR2 is FQNEAQ (reference sequence).

About this clonotype: This could be a read error, since a much larger clone is one nucleotide away. The rearrangement links TRBV12-3 or TRBV12-4 to TRBJ1-5; D is possibly TRBD1 (6 bases). The CDR3 has 14 residues. The CDR3 coding sequence is TGTGCCAGCAGTTGGGGACAAGGGCATCAGCCCAAGCATTTT. Encoded protein: CASSWGQGHQPKHF.

The chain employs TRBV20-1 and TRBJ2-3; D tentatively fits TRBD1 or TRBD2 (6 bases each). The CDR3 contains 14 residues. V was clipped by 4 bases and J by 0 bases, with 11 bases between them. Germline values: CDR1 DFQATT, CDR2 SNEGSKA (reference sequence). As DNA, the CDR3 is TGCAGTGCTATACCGGGGGCCAGCACAGATACGCAGTATTTT. Translating it yields CSAIPGASTDTQYF.

This clonotype was seen at least ten times. This chain links TRBV7-2 with TRBJ2-7, with unresolved D. The CDR3 runs to 13 residues. Germline lookup yields CDR1 SGHTA and CDR2 FQGNSA. V dropped 0 bases and J dropped 3 bases, with 6 bases sitting between them. The CDR3 sequence is CASSLAPLYEQYF. CDR3 bases: TGTGCCAGCAGCTTAGCTCCCCTCTACGAGCAGTACTTC.

This clonotype was counted ten times or more. The chain has TRBV27 and TRBJ1-1; D is ambiguous. The CDR3 loop spans 12 amino acids. Looked up from germline, CDR1 is MNHEY and CDR2 is SMNVEV (reference sequence). V dropped 6 bases and J dropped 7 bases, with 12 bases sitting between them. Written as DNA, the CDR3 is TGTGCCAGCAGCAACGGGATGATTGAAGCTTTCTTT. As protein: CASSNGMIEAFF.

Concerning this clonotype: Germline and junction disagree at one end, which may indicate a read error. The V and J genes are TRBV4-3 and TRBJ1-4; D uncertain. This CDR3 has 15 residues. In germline, CDR1 is LGHNA, CDR2 YSLEER. CDR3 residues: CDSSPFSDGNEKLFF. The DNA for the CDR3 is TGCGACAGCAGCCCATTCTCAGACGGGAATGAAAAGCTGTTTTTT.

Details on this clonotype: Given a much more abundant clone one base away, this may be a read error. This rearrangement joins TRBV7-3 to TRBJ2-1; D possibly corresponds to TRBD1 (6 bases). The CDR3 is made up of 14 amino acids. CDR1 is SGHTA, CDR2 FQGTGA, per germline. The DNA of the CDR3 is TGTGTCAGCAGCGCCCAACACAGGGACAATGAGCAGTTCTTC. The encoded protein is CVSSAQHRDNEQFF.